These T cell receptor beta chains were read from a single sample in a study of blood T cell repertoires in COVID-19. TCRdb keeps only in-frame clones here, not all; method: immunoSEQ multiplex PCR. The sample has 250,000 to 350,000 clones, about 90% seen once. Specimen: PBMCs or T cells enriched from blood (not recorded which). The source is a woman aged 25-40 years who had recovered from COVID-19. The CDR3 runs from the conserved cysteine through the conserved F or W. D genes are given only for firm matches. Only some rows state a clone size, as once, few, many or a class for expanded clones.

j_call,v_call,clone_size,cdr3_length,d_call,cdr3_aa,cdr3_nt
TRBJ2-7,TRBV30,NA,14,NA,CAWRDSRKSYEQYF,TGTGCCTGGAGGGACAGTAGGAAGTCGTACGAGCAGTACTTC
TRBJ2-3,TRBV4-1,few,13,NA,CASSQQGTDTQYF,TGCGCCAGCAGCCAGCAGGGGACAGATACGCAGTATTTT
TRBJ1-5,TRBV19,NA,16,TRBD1,CASSPRGWNSNQPQHF,TGTGCCAGTAGCCCCAGGGGGTGGAATAGCAATCAGCCCCAGCATTTT
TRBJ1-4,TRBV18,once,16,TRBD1,CASSLNSPQGAEKLFF,TGTGCCAGCTCACTGAACTCGCCCCAGGGGGCCGAAAAACTGTTTTTT
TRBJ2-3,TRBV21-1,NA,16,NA,CASSPIGGGAPDTQYF,TGTGCCAGCAGCCCCATCGGCGGGGGGGCCCCAGATACGCAGTATTTT
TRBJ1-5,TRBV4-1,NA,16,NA,CASSHSIAQVIQPQHF,TGCGCCAGCAGCCATTCTATAGCACAGGTGATTCAGCCCCAGCATTTT
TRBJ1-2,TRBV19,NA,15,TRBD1,CASSSWTGDNYGYTF,TGTGCCAGTAGTTCATGGACAGGGGACAACTATGGCTACACCTTC
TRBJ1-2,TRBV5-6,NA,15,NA,CASSPQASTNYGYTF,TGTGCCAGCAGTCCACAGGCCAGTACTAACTATGGCTACACCTTC
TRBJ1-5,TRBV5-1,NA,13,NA,CASSLGGYQPQHF,TGCGCCAGCAGCTTGGGAGGTTATCAGCCCCAGCATTTT
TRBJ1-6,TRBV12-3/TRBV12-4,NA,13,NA,CASSSRNPFTLHF,TGTGCCAGCAGTTCGCGGAACCCGTTCACCCTCCACTTT
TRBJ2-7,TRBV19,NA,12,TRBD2,CASNSGGGFMYF,TGTGCCAGTAACAGCGGGGGCGGATTTATGTACTTC
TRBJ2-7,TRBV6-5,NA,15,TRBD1,CASSYVDRGNNEQYF,TGTGCCAGCAGTTACGTGGACAGGGGTAACAACGAGCAGTACTTC
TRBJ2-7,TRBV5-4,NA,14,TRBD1,CASSRGQGNYEQYF,TGTGCCAGCAGCAGGGGACAGGGAAACTACGAGCAGTACTTC
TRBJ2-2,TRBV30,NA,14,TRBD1,CAWSRDRGSGELFF,TGTGCCTGGAGCCGGGACAGGGGATCCGGGGAGCTGTTTTTT
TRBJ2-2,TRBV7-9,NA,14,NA,CASSPALDTGELFF,TGTGCCAGCAGCCCAGCACTAGACACCGGGGAGCTGTTTTTT
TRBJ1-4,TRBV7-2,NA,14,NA,CASSYRARDVKLFF,TGTGCCAGCAGCTATAGGGCCAGGGATGTAAAACTGTTTTTT
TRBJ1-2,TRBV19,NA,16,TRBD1,CASSPTGALAFYGYTF,TGTGCCAGTAGCCCGACAGGGGCGCTGGCTTTCTATGGCTACACCTTC
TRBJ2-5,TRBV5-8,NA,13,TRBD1,CASSRTGVETQYF,TGTGCCAGCAGCCGTACAGGGGTGGAGACCCAGTACTTC
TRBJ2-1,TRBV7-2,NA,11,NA,CASSSLHEQFF,TGTGCCAGCAGCTCACTACATGAGCAGTTCTTC
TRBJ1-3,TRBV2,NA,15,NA,CASSTGGSGGNTIYF,TGTGCCAGCAGTACGGGGGGCTCAGGTGGAAACACCATATATTTT
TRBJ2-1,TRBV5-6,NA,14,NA,CASSPGTSYNEQFF,TGTGCCAGCAGCCCGGGGACATCTTACAATGAGCAGTTCTTC
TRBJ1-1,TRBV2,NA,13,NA,CASSSTQNTEAFF,TGTGCCAGCAGTTCGACACAGAACACTGAAGCTTTCTTT
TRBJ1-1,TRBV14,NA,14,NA,CASSQRGGYTEAFF,TGTGCCAGCAGCCAAAGGGGGGGGTACACTGAAGCTTTCTTT
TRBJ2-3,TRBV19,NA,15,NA,CASSIVGGSTDTQYF,TGTGCCAGTAGTATAGTGGGGGGAAGCACAGATACGCAGTATTTT
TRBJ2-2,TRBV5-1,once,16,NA,CASSLVAQGYTGELFF,TGCGCCAGCAGCTTGGTGGCGCAGGGATACACCGGGGAGCTGTTTTTT
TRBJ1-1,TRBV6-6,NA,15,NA,CASSYSNSMNTEAFF,TGTGCCAGCAGTTACTCGAACAGCATGAACACTGAAGCTTTCTTT